This paragraph reports one TCR beta chain. Its antigen is still unknown. During colonoscopy, one to two rectal pinch biopsies were collected. These data originate in a study of pediatric ulcerative colitis. Broader study findings: Rectal pinch biopsies may include blood-derived T cells. Substantially fewer templates came from a couple of patients' blood samples. Rectal repertoires separated controls, mild-moderate and acute severe colitis. A couple of rectal clonotypes were found only in ulcerative colitis patients, all of them.

Measured with immunoSEQ multiplex PCR; TCRdb has only the in-frame clones, and not every one. This table has around 37,000 clones, around 75% appearing once. The V segment lost 4 bases and the J segment 2 bases; nucleotides outside the gene matches: 14. The CDR3 totals 18 residues. CDR1 is SGHTA, CDR2 FQGNSA, per germline. The TCR sequence derives from a boy younger than 18 with severe ulcerative colitis. The rearrangement links TRBV7-2 to TRBJ1-5; TRBD1 matches 7 bases. The specimen was gut tissue. CDR3 loop: CASSSSYRQGTRNQPQHF. As DNA, the CDR3 is TGTGCCAGCAGCTCATCATATAGACAGGGAACTCGCAATCAGCCCCAGCATTTT.